The entry that follows covers one T cell receptor (beta chain) sequence. Which antigen it targets is not known. A much larger clone differs by one base, so this may be a read error. The data belong to a study of T cells in Graves' hyperthyroidism and ophthalmopathy (dated by TCRdb to the late 2010s). For context, the study as a whole: Peripheral blood samples were taken at the time of initial diagnosis, prior to any treatment. To identify TCR V-J signatures that set the groups apart, the researchers used a discovery cohort of more than 95 patients, made up of roughly 45 with Graves' ophthalmopathy and approximately 57 with stable Graves' hyperthyroidism. After blood sampling, hyperthyroidism patients were treated with methimazole at a starting dose of 30 mg daily, and ophthalmopathy patients were treated with high-dose intravenous methylprednisolone. Prospective prediction of ophthalmopathy was tested in an independent validation cohort of some 20 hyperthyroidism patients and approximately 17 patients who later progressed to ophthalmopathy. For training and testing, the 100 or so patients in the discovery cohort were randomly divided in a 7:3 ratio. The paper reports TCR Vbeta CDR3 sequencing of approximately 140 peripheral blood samples: under 45 ophthalmopathy, about 75 hyperthyroidism and approximately 17 progressor patients. The study also compared thyroid tissue and blood T-cell repertoires from about 6 Graves' hyperthyroidism patients. Broad study findings and their caveats: Ophthalmopathy was separated from stable hyperthyroidism by a 13 V-J signature model, with just over 85% sensitivity and roughly 84% specificity obtained in cross-validation and 80%/75% obtained in testing. In validation, progression to ophthalmopathy was predicted by the model with around 71% sensitivity and around 75% specificity, a median of around 6.5 months before onset. Most expanded thyroid clonotypes (frequency above 0.001) were also detected in blood, a finding suggesting that blood repertoires may reflect thyroid immune responses. No statistical method was used to fix the sample size in advance, and group allocation was not hidden from the investigators.

The TCR beta CDR3 regions were amplified from the RNA transcripts. A first-round RT-PCR of the TCR CDR3 used the HTBI primer set with the Qiagen OneStep RT-PCR kit. Libraries were constructed in a second round of multiplex PCR, after which size selection and purification were carried out. Libraries were sequenced paired-end with 100 bp reads on an Illumina HiSeq2000. Per the original workflow: SOAPnuke was used to process the raw data, with reads discarded if the reads contained adapters or uncalled bases, had a mean Phred below 15, or lacked an exact constant-primer or identifier match. High-quality paired reads were merged using COPE v1.2.5, and each unique nucleotide sequence was defined as a clonotype. MiTCR v1.1 was used to align the clonotypes against IMGT TRBV, TRBD and TRBJ reference segments. The analysis included only V-J combinations with a frequency above 0.0001, which together covered 99% to 99.2% of the repertoires. A TCS score was defined as the ratio of F50 (clonal expansion) to E x V (chaos), with BLOSUM62-based TCRdist applied between CDR3 peptides within each V-J. Welch's t-statistics and random forest reduced several hundred V-J features to under 15, which were used in a naive Bayes classifier (R e1071). The public reads were reanalyzed by TCRdb: fastp trimming at Q25, MiXCR alignment, in-frame beta chains only. Rows are combined by CDR3 protein, so each entry shows the most common genes and DNA. The V and J calls here are based on TCRdb, not the publication. For this sample the table gives some 340,000 distinct CDR3 sequences, of which approximately 14% were detected only once. Of the sample, 34% falls within the top ten clones.

In the ophthalmopathy patients, disease was moderately to severely active, with a Clinical Activity Score of 3 or more, a NOSPECS grade of 4 or more, and a duration of less than 3 months. Any patient with an uncontrolled infection, another autoimmune disease, pregnancy or lactation was excluded. Diagnoses were established on the basis of clinical symptoms, serum thyroxine and TRAb, thyroid ultrasound, and orbital computed tomography. Ficoll-Paque density gradient centrifugation was used to isolate PBMCs from approximately 10 ml of fresh peripheral blood. Total RNA was extracted using Trizol reagent, and RNA quality was assessed on an Agilent 2100 Bioanalyzer. The CDR3 numbers 12 residues from cysteine through phenylalanine. Only the CDR3 DNA is retained, 36 bases long and in frame from the first base. In the germline V gene, CDR1 corresponds to SQVTM and CDR2 to ANQGSEA. V and J lose 1 base and 3 bases, and a span of 6 bases separates them.

The source of this sequence is a woman aged 40-49 years with Graves' ophthalmopathy. Specimen: blood. The V and J segments used are TRBV29-1 and TRBJ1-2, with the D gene call left open. The sequenced DNA: TGCAGCGTTGAAGGGGAAGACTATGGCTACACCTTC. Translation gives CSVEGEDYGYTF.